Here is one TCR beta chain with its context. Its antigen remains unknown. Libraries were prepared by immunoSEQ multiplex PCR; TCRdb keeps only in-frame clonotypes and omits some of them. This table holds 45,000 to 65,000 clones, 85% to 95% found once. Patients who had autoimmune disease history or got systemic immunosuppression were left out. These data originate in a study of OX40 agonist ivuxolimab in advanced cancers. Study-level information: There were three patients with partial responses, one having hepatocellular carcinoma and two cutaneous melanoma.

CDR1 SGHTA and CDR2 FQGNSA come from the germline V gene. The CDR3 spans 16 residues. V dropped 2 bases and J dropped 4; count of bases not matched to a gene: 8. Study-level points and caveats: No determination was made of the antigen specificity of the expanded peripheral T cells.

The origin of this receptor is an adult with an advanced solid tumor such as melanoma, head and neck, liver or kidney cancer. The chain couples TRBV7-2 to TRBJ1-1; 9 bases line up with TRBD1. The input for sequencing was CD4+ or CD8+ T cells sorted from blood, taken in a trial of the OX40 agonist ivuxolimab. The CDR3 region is CASSLLQGAGITEAFF. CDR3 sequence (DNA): TGTGCCAGCAGCTTACTACAGGGGGCGGGGATCACTGAAGCTTTCTTT.